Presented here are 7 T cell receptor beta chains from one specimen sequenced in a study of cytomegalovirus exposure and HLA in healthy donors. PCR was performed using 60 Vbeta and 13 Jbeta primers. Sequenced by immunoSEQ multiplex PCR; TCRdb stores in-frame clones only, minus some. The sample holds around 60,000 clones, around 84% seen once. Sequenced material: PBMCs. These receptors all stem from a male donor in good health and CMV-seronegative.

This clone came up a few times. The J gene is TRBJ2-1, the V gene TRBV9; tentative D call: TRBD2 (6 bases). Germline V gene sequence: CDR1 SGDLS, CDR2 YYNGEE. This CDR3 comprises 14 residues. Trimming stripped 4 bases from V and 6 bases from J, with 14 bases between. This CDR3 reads CASSSQWGGNEQFF. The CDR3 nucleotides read TGTGCCAGCAGCTCCCAGTGGGGAGGCAATGAGCAGTTCTTC.

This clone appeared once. CDR3 loop: CASSGQFSYNEQFF. The CDR3 DNA is TGTGCCAGCAGCGGACAATTCTCCTACAATGAGCAGTTCTTC. The chain joins TRBV7-2 to TRBJ2-1; maybe TRBD1 (5 bases). V lost 5 bases and J lost 0, with 8 bases in between. CDR3 length: 14 residues. CDR1 SGHTA and CDR2 FQGNSA come from the germline V gene.

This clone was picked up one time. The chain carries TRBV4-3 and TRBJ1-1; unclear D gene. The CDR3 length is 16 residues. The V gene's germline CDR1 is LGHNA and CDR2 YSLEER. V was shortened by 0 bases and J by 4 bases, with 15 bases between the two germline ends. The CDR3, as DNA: TGCGCCAGCAGCCAAGATCTTAAGGAGTTGGTCACTGAAGCTTTCTTT. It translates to CASSQDLKELVTEAFF.

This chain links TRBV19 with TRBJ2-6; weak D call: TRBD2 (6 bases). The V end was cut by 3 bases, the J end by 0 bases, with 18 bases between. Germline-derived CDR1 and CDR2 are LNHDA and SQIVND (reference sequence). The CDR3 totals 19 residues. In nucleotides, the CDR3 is TGTGCCAGTAGTATGGAGGCTCCGGGGGACCTCTCTGGGGCCAACGTCCTGACTTTC. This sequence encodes CASSMEAPGDLSGANVLTF.

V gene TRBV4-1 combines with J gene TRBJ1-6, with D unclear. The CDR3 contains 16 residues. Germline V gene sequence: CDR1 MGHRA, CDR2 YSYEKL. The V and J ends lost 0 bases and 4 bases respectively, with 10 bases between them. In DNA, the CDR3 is TGCGCCAGCAGCCAAGATTGGGCCACATATAATTCACCCCTCCACTTT. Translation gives CASSQDWATYNSPLHF.

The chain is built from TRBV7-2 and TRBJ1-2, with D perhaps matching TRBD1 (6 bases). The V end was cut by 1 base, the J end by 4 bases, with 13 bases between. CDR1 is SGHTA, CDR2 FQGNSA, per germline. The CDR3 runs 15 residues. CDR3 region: CASSLDRGGGYGYTF. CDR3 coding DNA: TGTGCCAGCAGCTTAGATCGGGGAGGGGGCTATGGCTACACCTTC.

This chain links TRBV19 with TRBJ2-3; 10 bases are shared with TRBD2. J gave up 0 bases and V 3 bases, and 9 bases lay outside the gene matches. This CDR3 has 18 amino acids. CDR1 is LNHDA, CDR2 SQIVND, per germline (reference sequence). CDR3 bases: TGTGCCAGTAGTATCGCGGTAGCGGGGGGACCAAGCACAGATACGCAGTATTTT. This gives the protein CASSIAVAGGPSTDTQYF.